What follows are 32 T cell receptor beta chains derived from one specimen sequenced in a study of beta chain features in type 1 diabetes. Study results and caveats: Shortening of TCRB CDR3s, moderate but significant, appeared in all four CD4+ subsets of Type 1 diabetes patients.

Sequenced material consisted of expressed TCRB transcripts (all of the isolated RNA was reverse transcribed). Sequencing was performed with immunoSEQ multiplex PCR; in TCRdb, only in-frame clones are kept and a portion is missing. The profile shows a few hundred thousand clones, around 10% of them singletons. These receptors have no known antigen. Sequences were obtained from central memory CD4+ T cells from blood. The source of these receptors is a man aged 25-45 years with type 1 diabetes.

The chain has TRBV27 and TRBJ1-3; D gene uncertain. Trimming removed 1 base at V and 0 bases at J, with 1 base between. The CDR3 contains 13 residues. The germline V gene encodes CDR1 MNHEY and CDR2 SMNVEV (reference sequence). CDR3 nucleotide sequence: TGTGCCAGCAGTTTATACTCTGGAAACACCATATATTTT. Protein product: CASSLYSGNTIYF.

This chain uses TRBV10-2 with TRBJ1-2; 7 nucleotides match TRBD1. CDR1 and CDR2 (germline): WSHSY, SAAADI. The CDR3 totals 13 residues. V lost 4 bases and J lost 8; bases outside the gene matches: 7. Written as DNA, the CDR3 is TGCGCCAGCAGTGCTGACAGGGTAGAGGGCTACACCTTC. It specifies CASSADRVEGYTF.

The chain combines TRBV4-1 with TRBJ2-4; 12 nucleotides match TRBD1. The CDR3 extends over 17 amino acids. V was clipped by 3 bases and J by 2 bases; unmatched bases: 5. Germline CDR1 is MGHRA and CDR2 is YSYEKL. CDR3 sequence reads: CASSQHRDRGPKNIQYF. The CDR3 DNA reads as TGCGCCAGCAGCCAGCACCGGGACAGGGGGCCCAAAAACATTCAGTACTTC.

This clone was found a few times. V gene TRBV15 combines with J gene TRBJ1-1, with D hard to call. The CDR3 covers 11 residues. Trimming removed 7 bases at V and 7 bases at J, with 10 bases between. Germline-derived CDR1 and CDR2 are LNHNV and YYDKDF (reference sequence). Here the CDR3 DNA reads TGTGCCACCAAAATGGTGGATGAAGCTTTCTTT. Amino acids: CATKMVDEAFF.

The genes are TRBV29-1 and TRBJ2-3; 7 bases map to TRBD2. CDR3 length: 15 residues. Trimming removed 2 bases from V and 1 base from J; junction bases left unmatched: 6. Germline-derived CDR1 and CDR2 are SQVTM and ANQGSEA. The CDR3: CSVERAGDGTDTQYF. The CDR3 nucleotides are TGCAGCGTTGAAAGGGCGGGAGATGGCACAGATACGCAGTATTTT.

This chain joins TRBV21-1 and TRBJ2-1; the tabulated D call, TRBD1, remains unverified against the DNA. TRBV21-1 is a pseudogene segment. This CDR3 has 18 residues. In DNA form, the CDR3 reads TGTGCCAGCACCCCGGACAGGGGGGCCGGGAGCTCCTACAATGAGCAGTTCTTC. Amino acid sequence: CASTPDRGAGSSYNEQFF.

This clone has ten or more counts. The chain has TRBV7-8 and TRBJ2-7; D uncertain. Germline V gene data show CDR1 as SGHVS and CDR2 as FQNEAQ. This CDR3 contains 14 residues. Trimming took off 3 bases at V and 2 bases at J, with 11 bases between the two ends. The CDR3: CASSFSRWAYEQYF. In DNA form, the CDR3 reads TGTGCCAGCAGCTTCTCCCGGTGGGCCTACGAGCAGTACTTC.

This clone was seen only a few times. Here the CDR3 reads CASSTKLQGADEQFF. The CDR3 DNA reads as TGTGCCAGCTCAACAAAATTACAGGGGGCAGATGAGCAGTTCTTC. V usage is TRBV18 and J usage is TRBJ2-1, with TRBD1 matching 9 bases. This CDR3 spans 15 amino acids. The germline V gene has CDR1 KGHSH and CDR2 LQKENI. Trimming cost V 5 bases and J 8 bases; bases outside gene matches: 10.

A note on this clone: At the DNA level, this CDR3 is encoded by other sequences in the same sample as well. The chain couples TRBV18 to TRBJ2-5, with D possibly TRBD2 on 5 matching bases. V was pared by 6 bases and J by 4 bases, with 9 bases between. The V gene's germline CDR1 is KGHSH and CDR2 LQKENI. The CDR3 has 12 residues. CDR3 DNA sequence: TGTGCCAGCTCTCCCCGGGGAGAGACCCAGTACTTC. Its protein product is CASSPRGETQYF.

This clone was seen only a few times. The chain couples TRBV9 to TRBJ2-7; 7 nucleotides line up with TRBD1. Looked up from germline, CDR1 is SGDLS and CDR2 is YYNGEE. This CDR3 contains 15 residues. The V gene end was trimmed by 0 bases and the J gene end by 2 bases; junction bases not matched to a gene: 5. CDR3 sequence (DNA): TGTGCCAGCAGCGTAGAGGGACAGTCTGCCTACGAGCAGTACTTC. Its translation is CASSVEGQSAYEQYF. Drawing the rest from reference TRBV9 and TRBJ2-7, the complete variable domain is DSGVTQTPKHLITATGQRVTLRCSPRSGDLSVYWYQQSLDQGLQFLIQYYNGEERAKGNILERFSAQQFPDLHSELNLSSLELGDSALYFCASSVEGQSAYEQYFGPGTRLTVT.

This clone was counted at least ten times. Other DNA sequences in this sample translate to the same CDR3. This chain connects TRBV5-4 to TRBJ2-1; TRBD1 might be the D (5 bases). CDR3 length: 15 amino acids. From germline, CDR1 is SGHNT and CDR2 YYREEE (reference sequence). Deletions cut 0 bases from V and 0 bases from J, with 7 bases between. For the CDR3, the DNA is TGTGCCAGCAGCTTGGACCAGGGCTCCTACAATGAGCAGTTCTTC. Translating gives CASSLDQGSYNEQFF.

In its sample, this clone was seen a few times. Written as DNA, the CDR3 is TGTGCCAGCAGCCGGCTCCGGGACAGACACTCAAACACCGGGGAGCTGTTTTTT. Its protein product is CASSRLRDRHSNTGELFF. This chain joins TRBV5-6 and TRBJ2-2; TRBD1 aligns across 7 bases. Looked up from germline, CDR1 is SGHDT and CDR2 is YYEEEE. V shed 4 bases, J shed 2 bases, and the junction held 14 bases outside the gene matches. CDR3 size: 18 residues.

This clone was detected only a few times. V usage is TRBV5-1 and J usage is TRBJ1-3; the D gene is possibly TRBD1 (6 bases). The V and J ends lost 0 bases and 4 bases respectively, with 17 bases between them. Germline lookup yields CDR1 SGHRS and CDR2 YFSETQ. This CDR3 spans 17 amino acids. The CDR3 region has the DNA TGCGCCAGCAGCTTGGAATTTCGGGGGGCCGAAGGAAACACCATATATTTT. Its protein product is CASSLEFRGAEGNTIYF.

The table lists this clone with a few counts. The chain links TRBV28 to TRBJ2-1; 7 bases align to TRBD1. Germline CDR1 is MDHEN and CDR2 is SYDVKM. V lost 7 bases and J lost 8; bases outside the gene matches: 11. The CDR3 runs to 14 residues. The CDR3 region is CASMPGQTLYEQFF. The CDR3 nucleotides read TGTGCCAGCATGCCGGGACAGACATTGTATGAGCAGTTCTTC.

This clone was detected a few times. This rearrangement joins TRBV28 to TRBJ1-1, with a possible D match to TRBD1 (6 bases). This CDR3 contains 11 residues. Germline assignment: CDR1 MDHEN and CDR2 SYDVKM. V was trimmed by 7 bases and J by 10 bases, leaving 13 bases between them. CDR3 sequence reads: CASKPTGRAFF. DNA for the CDR3: TGTGCCAGCAAACCCACAGGGAGAGCTTTCTTT.

This clone was seen a few times. The chain has TRBV5-1 and TRBJ1-5; 8 bases are shared with TRBD1. V dropped 4 bases and J dropped 4; count of bases not matched to a gene: 7. There are 15 residues in the CDR3. Per germline, CDR1 SGHRS and CDR2 YFSETQ. The CDR3 loop is CASSLGTGENQPQHF. DNA for the CDR3: TGCGCCAGCAGCCTTGGGACAGGAGAAAATCAGCCCCAGCATTTT.

The rearrangement links TRBV7-2 to TRBJ2-1, with TRBD2 matching over 8 bases. CDR1 and CDR2 from the germline V gene are SGHTA and FQGNSA. V lost 5 bases to trimming and J lost 4 bases; unmatched junction nucleotides: 13. This CDR3 comprises 17 residues. The CDR3 bases are TGTGCCAGCAGCCCCCGCTTTGGAGCGGGGGTATACAATGAGCAGTTCTTC. Encoded protein: CASSPRFGAGVYNEQFF.

Concerning this clone: Other DNA variants within this sample encode the same CDR3. The chain employs TRBV7-2 and TRBJ2-5, with D possibly TRBD1 on 5 matching bases. Germline V lookup: CDR1 SGHTA, CDR2 FQGNSA. Trimming stripped 5 bases from V and 2 bases from J, with 9 bases between. The CDR3 is made up of 13 amino acids. For the CDR3, the DNA is TGTGCCAGCAGCCCCCGGACACAAGAGACCCAGTACTTC. Translation gives CASSPRTQETQYF.

In its sample, this clone was seen a few times. The gene calls are TRBV7-6 and TRBJ2-7; no definite D call. Germline V gene sequence: CDR1 SGHVS, CDR2 FNYEAQ. V gave up 5 bases and J gave up 3 bases, with 11 bases separating them. The CDR3 spans 13 residues. CDR3 nucleotide sequence: TGTGCCAGCAGCCTGTCTCGAGGCTACGAGCAGTACTTC. Translated, it gives CASSLSRGYEQYF.

This clone turned up a few times. The gene calls are TRBV6-5 and TRBJ2-7, with 7 bases aligning to TRBD2. V trimming: 6 bases; J trimming: 2 bases; junction bases outside the gene matches: 4. The CDR3 runs 13 residues. CDR1 MNHEY and CDR2 SVGAGI come from the germline V gene. The CDR3 DNA reads as TGTGCCAGCAGCCAGCGGGGAGCCTACGAGCAGTACTTC. As protein: CASSQRGAYEQYF.

About this clone: Other nucleotide sequences from this sample produce the same CDR3. The V call is TRBV9, the J call TRBJ1-1; 7 bases are a match to TRBD1. V lost 4 bases, J lost 5 bases, and 5 bases stayed unmatched. Germline CDR1 and CDR2: SGDLS and YYNGEE. The CDR3 contains 13 residues. The CDR3 nucleotides are TGTGCCAGCAGCCCAGACAGGGAGACTGAAGCTTTCTTT. Translating it yields CASSPDRETEAFF. Filled out from reference TRBV9 and TRBJ1-1, the complete variable domain reads DSGVTQTPKHLITATGQRVTLRCSPRSGDLSVYWYQQSLDQGLQFLIQYYNGEERAKGNILERFSAQQFPDLHSELNLSSLELGDSALYFCASSPDRETEAFFGQGTRLTVV.

The chain couples TRBV30 to TRBJ1-2; D is undetermined. The CDR3 totals 14 residues. V shed 3 bases and J shed 3 bases, with 14 bases lying between them. The V gene's germline CDR1 is GTSNPN and CDR2 SVGIG (reference sequence). DNA of the CDR3: TGTGCCTGGAGATCCAGGACTAGAGACTATGGCTACACCTTC. Its protein product is CAWRSRTRDYGYTF.

This chain connects TRBV27 to TRBJ2-7; no definite D call. CDR1 and CDR2 from the germline V gene are MNHEY and SMNVEV (reference sequence). CDR3 length: 12 residues. V lost 3 bases and J 3 bases, leaving 6 bases between the germline ends. The CDR3 loop reads CASSFLGYEQYF. For the CDR3, the DNA is TGTGCCAGCAGTTTCCTCGGCTACGAGCAGTACTTC.

This clone occurred a few times. CDR3 sequence reads: CASSQVGARTEGTDTQYF. The DNA of the CDR3 is TGCGCCAGCAGCCAAGTCGGAGCACGAACCGAGGGAACAGATACGCAGTATTTT. This rearrangement joins TRBV4-3 to TRBJ2-3; D may be TRBD2 (5 bases). Germline V gives CDR1 LGHNA, CDR2 YSLEER. Trimming cost V 1 base and J 3 bases, with 20 bases left between them. This CDR3 is 18 amino acids long.

This clone was seen more than once but under ten times. The rearrangement links TRBV30 to TRBJ1-2; possibly TRBD1 for D (5 bases). The CDR3 loop spans 16 amino acids. The germline CDR1 and CDR2 sequences are GTSNPN and SVGIG (reference sequence). Trimming stripped 2 bases from V and 2 bases from J, with 18 bases between. The DNA for the CDR3 is TGTGCCTGGAGTTTTTCGGGACCACGAGGGAACTATGGCTACACCTTC. This codes for CAWSFSGPRGNYGYTF. Using reference TRBV30 and TRBJ1-2 for the parts outside the CDR3, the full variable domain is SQTIHQWPATLVQPVGSPLSLECTVEGTSNPNLYWYRQAAGRGLQLLFYSVGIGQISSEVPQNLSASRPQDRQFILSSKKLLLSDSGFYLCAWSFSGPRGNYGYTFGSGTRLTVV.

The rearrangement joins TRBV30 to TRBJ2-7, with D perhaps matching TRBD1 (6 bases). CDR1 GTSNPN and CDR2 SVGIG come from the germline V gene (reference sequence). Trimming left V 6 bases short and J 2 bases short, with 11 bases between. The length of the CDR3 is 12 residues. Here the CDR3 reads CACTNRAYEQYF. The CDR3, as DNA: TGTGCCTGTACGAACAGGGCCTACGAGCAGTACTTC.

This clone has ten or more counts. This chain uses TRBV29-1 with TRBJ2-7; 10 bases agree with TRBD1. From germline, CDR1 is SQVTM and CDR2 ANQGSEA. V was pared by 8 bases and J by 5 bases, with 6 bases of the junction left unmatched. This CDR3 contains 12 residues. In DNA form, the CDR3 reads TGCAGCTCGACCGGGACAGGGGACGAGCAGTACTTC. Translated: CSSTGTGDEQYF.

J is TRBJ2-7 and V is TRBV6-6; D not certain. Trimming removed 2 bases at V and 3 bases at J, with 5 bases between. The germline V gene encodes CDR1 MNHNY and CDR2 SVGAGI (reference sequence). The CDR3 loop spans 12 amino acids. The chain's CDR3 is CASSYTNYEQYF. The CDR3 DNA follows: TGTGCCAGCAGTTACACAAACTACGAGCAGTACTTC.

V gene TRBV2 combines with J gene TRBJ2-3; D might be TRBD1 or TRBD2, each matching 6 bases. The CDR3 runs 14 residues. CDR1 and CDR2 from the germline V gene are SNHLY and FYNNEI. Deletions cut 8 bases from V and 3 bases from J, with 15 bases between. The CDR3 protein is CASVQGRLTDTQYF. The CDR3 DNA follows: TGTGCCAGCGTTCAGGGGAGGTTGACAGATACGCAGTATTTT.

This clone showed up just a few times. The chain combines TRBV6-5 with TRBJ2-3; possible D gene TRBD1, 6 bases. This CDR3 region has 15 residues. The V end was cut by 0 bases, the J end by 4 bases, with 11 bases between. CDR1 and CDR2 (germline): MNHEY, SVGAGI. CDR3: CASSYSMDSSDTQYF. The CDR3 DNA reads as TGTGCCAGCAGTTACTCCATGGACAGTTCAGATACGCAGTATTTT.

This clone was observed at least ten times. The CDR3 nucleotides are TGTGCCAGCAGCTTCCGGAGGGAACCCAATCAGCCCCAGCATTTT. Residues: CASSFRREPNQPQHF. The rearrangement uses TRBV7-2 and TRBJ1-5; D gene uncertain. The CDR3 is 15 residues long. The germline V gene encodes CDR1 SGHTA and CDR2 FQGNSA. Deletions cut 3 bases from V and 3 bases from J, with 12 bases between. The full variable domain, its missing parts supplied by reference TRBV7-2 and TRBJ1-5, is GAGVSQSPSNKVTEKGKDVELRCDPISGHTALYWYRQSLGQGLEFLIYFQGNSAPDKSGLPSDRFSAERTGGSVSTLTIQRTQQEDSAVYLCASSFRREPNQPQHFGDGTRLSIL.

This sequence joins TRBV7-2 and TRBJ1-4; D gene uncertain. The germline CDR1 and CDR2 sequences are SGHTA and FQGNSA. V lost 5 bases and J lost 8, with 18 bases in between. The CDR3 spans 15 residues. This CDR3 reads CASSLRALVGEKLFF. The CDR3 DNA is TGTGCCAGCAGCCTAAGGGCGTTAGTCGGGGAAAAACTGTTTTTT.